This T cell receptor beta chain was sequenced during a study of T-cell memory formation after mild COVID-19. TCRdb passed the 5' RACE reads through MiXCR, listing each CDR3 protein once. This sample has a few hundred thousand distinct CDR3 sequences, with 15% found just once. With 5 bases removed from V and 4 bases from J, the gap between germline ends came to 14 bases. This CDR3 region has 14 residues. In germline, CDR1 is SGHAT, CDR2 FQNNGV. The specimen was PBMCs or a T cell subset sorted from them (not recorded which). This sequence originates from a man aged 18 to 30 who had mild COVID-19 (a few samples of this study predate the infection). Cell type and time point are not known. The V call is TRBV11-2, the J call TRBJ1-2; no clear D gene. Here the CDR3 DNA reads TGTGCCAGCAGCCCCCTCGGGTATGGCTATGGCTACACCTTC. Residues: CASSPLGYGYGYTF.